This record looks at one T cell receptor (beta chain) sequence and its context. Only in-frame clones appear in the TCRdb table, and some are missing; sequencing was by immunoSEQ multiplex PCR. The data hold just under 20,000 clones, with about four fifths observed a single time. The time point is: newly diagnosed, previously untreated cHL patient sample. Starting with thawed PBMCs, CD4+ T cells were purified by magnetic negative selection. Trimming removed 6 bases at V and 0 bases at J, with 12 bases between. CDR1 MDHEN and CDR2 SYDVKM come from the germline V gene. The CDR3 is made up of 15 amino acids. The record originates from a study of PD-1 blockade in classical Hodgkin lymphoma.

The V call is TRBV28, the J call TRBJ1-3, with TRBD1 as a possible D gene (6 bases). Sequences were obtained from CD4+ T cells from blood. This TCR derives from a human donor with classical Hodgkin lymphoma. CDR3 in amino acids: CASSPGQFSGNTIYF. The CDR3 nucleotides read TGTGCCAGCAGCCCAGGACAGTTCTCTGGAAACACCATATATTTT.